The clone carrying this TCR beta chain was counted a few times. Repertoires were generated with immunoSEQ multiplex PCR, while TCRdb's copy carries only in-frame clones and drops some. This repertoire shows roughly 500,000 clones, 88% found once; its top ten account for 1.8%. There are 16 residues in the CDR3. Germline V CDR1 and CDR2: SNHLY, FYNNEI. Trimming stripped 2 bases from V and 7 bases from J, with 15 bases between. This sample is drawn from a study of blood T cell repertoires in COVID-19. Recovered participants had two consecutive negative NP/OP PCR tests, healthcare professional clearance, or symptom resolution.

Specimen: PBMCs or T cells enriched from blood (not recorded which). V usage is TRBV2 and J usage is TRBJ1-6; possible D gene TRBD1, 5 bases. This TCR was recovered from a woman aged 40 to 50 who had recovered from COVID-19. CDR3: CASSETGGIGNSPLHF. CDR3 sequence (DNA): TGTGCCAGCAGTGAAACCGGGGGGATCGGGAATTCACCCCTCCACTTT.